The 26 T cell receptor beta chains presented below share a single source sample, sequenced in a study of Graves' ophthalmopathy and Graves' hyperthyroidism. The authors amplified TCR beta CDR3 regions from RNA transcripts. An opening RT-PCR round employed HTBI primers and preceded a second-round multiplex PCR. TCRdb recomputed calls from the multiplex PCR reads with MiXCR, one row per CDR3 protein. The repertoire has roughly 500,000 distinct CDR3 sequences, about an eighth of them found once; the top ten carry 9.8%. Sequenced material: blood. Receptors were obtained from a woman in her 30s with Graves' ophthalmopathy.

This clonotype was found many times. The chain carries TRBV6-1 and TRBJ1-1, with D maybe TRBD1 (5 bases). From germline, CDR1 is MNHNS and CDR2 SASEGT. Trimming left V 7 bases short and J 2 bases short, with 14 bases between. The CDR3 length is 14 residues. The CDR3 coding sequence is TGTGCCAGCAAGGCGGGGCAGGTTAACACTGAAGCTTTCTTT. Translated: CASKAGQVNTEAFF.

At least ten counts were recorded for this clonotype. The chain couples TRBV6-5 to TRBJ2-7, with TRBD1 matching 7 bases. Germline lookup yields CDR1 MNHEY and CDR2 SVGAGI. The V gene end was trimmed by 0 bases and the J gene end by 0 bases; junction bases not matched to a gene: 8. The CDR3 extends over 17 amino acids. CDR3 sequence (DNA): TGTGCCAGCAGTTACTCTTCCGGGACAGAGTTCTCCTACGAGCAGTACTTC. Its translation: CASSYSSGTEFSYEQYF.

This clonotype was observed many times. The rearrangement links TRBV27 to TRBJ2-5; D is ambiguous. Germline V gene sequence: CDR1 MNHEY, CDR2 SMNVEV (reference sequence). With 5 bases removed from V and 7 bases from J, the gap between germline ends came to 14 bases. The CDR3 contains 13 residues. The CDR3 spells CASSPGDPRTQYF. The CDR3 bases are TGTGCCAGCAGTCCCGGTGATCCGAGGACCCAGTACTTC.

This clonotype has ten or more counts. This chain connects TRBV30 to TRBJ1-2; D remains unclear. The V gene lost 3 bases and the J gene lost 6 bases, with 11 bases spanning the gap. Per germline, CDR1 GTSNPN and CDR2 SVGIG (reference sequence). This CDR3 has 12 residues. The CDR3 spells CAWSRGDDGYTF. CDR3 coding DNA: TGTGCCTGGAGCCGGGGAGATGATGGCTACACCTTC.

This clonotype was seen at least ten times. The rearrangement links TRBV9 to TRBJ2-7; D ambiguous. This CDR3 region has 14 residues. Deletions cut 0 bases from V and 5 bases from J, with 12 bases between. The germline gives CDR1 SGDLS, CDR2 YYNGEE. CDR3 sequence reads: CASSVEDINNEQYF. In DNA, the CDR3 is TGTGCCAGCAGCGTAGAGGATATAAACAACGAGCAGTACTTC. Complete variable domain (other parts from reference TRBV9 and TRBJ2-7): DSGVTQTPKHLITATGQRVTLRCSPRSGDLSVYWYQQSLDQGLQFLIQYYNGEERAKGNILERFSAQQFPDLHSELNLSSLELGDSALYFCASSVEDINNEQYFGPGTRLTVT.

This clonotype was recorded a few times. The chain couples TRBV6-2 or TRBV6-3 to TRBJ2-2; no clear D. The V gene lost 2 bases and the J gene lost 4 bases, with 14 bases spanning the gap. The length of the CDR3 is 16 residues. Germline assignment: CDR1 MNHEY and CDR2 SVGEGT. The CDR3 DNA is TGTGCCAGCAGTTACAGCGTCGTGACGATCACCGGGGAGCTGTTTTTT. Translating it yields CASSYSVVTITGELFF.

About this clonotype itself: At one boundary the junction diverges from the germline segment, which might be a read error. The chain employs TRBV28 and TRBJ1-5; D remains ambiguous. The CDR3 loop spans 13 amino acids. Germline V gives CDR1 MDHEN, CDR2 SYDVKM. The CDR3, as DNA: TGTGCGAGCGGAGGGTATAGCAACCAGCCCCGGCATTTT. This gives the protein CASGGYSNQPRHF.

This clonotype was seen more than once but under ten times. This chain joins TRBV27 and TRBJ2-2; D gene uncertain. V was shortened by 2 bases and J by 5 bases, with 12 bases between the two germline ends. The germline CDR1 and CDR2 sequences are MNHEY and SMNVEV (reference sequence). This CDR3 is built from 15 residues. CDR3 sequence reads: CASSLGIWGTGELFF. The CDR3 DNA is TGTGCCAGCAGTTTAGGGATATGGGGTACCGGGGAGCTGTTTTTT.

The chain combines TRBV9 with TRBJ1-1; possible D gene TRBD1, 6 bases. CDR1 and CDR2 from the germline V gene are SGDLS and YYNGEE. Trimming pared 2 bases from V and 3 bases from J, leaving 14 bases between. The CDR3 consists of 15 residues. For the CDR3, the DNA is TGTGCCAGCAGCGTTCTAGGGGGAGGGGACACTGAAGCTTTCTTT. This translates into CASSVLGGGDTEAFF.

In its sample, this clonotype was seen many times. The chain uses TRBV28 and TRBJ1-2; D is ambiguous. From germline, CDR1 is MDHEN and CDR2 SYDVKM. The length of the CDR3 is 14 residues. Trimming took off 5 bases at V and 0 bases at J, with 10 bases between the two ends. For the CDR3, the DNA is TGTGCCAGCAGTCCGCCAGCTGCTAACTATGGCTACACCTTC. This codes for CASSPPAANYGYTF.

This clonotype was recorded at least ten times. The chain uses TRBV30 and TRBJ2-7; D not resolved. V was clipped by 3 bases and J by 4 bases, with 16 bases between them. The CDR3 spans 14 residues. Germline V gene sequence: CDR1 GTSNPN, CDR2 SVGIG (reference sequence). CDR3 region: CAWRLAGLKYEQYF. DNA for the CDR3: TGTGCCTGGAGGCTGGCCGGGCTGAAATACGAGCAGTACTTC. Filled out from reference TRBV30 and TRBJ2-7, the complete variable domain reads SQTIHQWPATLVQPVGSPLSLECTVEGTSNPNLYWYRQAAGRGLQLLFYSVGIGQISSEVPQNLSASRPQDRQFILSSKKLLLSDSGFYLCAWRLAGLKYEQYFGPGTRLTVT.

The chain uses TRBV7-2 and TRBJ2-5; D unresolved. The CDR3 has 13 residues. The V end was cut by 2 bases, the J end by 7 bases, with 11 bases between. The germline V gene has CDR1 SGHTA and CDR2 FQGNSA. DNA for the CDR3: TGTGCCAGCAGCTTAAACCTAGTGTCGACCCAGTACTTC. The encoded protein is CASSLNLVSTQYF.

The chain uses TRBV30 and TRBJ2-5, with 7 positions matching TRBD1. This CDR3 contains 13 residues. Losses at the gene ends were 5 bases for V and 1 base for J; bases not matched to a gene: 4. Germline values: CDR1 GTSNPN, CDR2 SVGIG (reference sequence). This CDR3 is CAWARDSQETQYF. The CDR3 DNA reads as TGTGCCTGGGCCCGGGACAGCCAAGAGACCCAGTACTTC.

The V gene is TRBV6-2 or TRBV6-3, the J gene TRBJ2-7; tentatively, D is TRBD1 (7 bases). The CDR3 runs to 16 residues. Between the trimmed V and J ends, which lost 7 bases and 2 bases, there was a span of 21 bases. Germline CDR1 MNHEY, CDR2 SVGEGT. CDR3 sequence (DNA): TGTGCCAGCAACCCGCCCCGCGGGACAGCCACCTACGAGCAGTACTTC. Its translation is CASNPPRGTATYEQYF.

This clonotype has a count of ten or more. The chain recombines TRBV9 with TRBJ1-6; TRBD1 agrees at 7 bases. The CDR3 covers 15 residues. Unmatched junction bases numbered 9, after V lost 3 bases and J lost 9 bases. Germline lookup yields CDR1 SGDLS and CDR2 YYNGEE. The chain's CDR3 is CASSARDSWVSPLHF. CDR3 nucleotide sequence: TGTGCCAGCAGCGCCCGGGACAGTTGGGTTTCACCCCTCCACTTT.

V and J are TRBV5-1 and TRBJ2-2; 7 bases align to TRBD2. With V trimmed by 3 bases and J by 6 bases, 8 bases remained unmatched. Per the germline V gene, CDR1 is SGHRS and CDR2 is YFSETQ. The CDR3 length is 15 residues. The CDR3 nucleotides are TGCGCCAGCAGCTCAACCCCTAGCGGCCCCGGGGAGCTGTTTTTT. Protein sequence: CASSSTPSGPGELFF.

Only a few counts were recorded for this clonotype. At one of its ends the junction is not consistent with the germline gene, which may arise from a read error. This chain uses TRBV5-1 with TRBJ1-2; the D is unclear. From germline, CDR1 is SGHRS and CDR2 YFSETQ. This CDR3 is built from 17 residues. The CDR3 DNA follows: TGCGCCAGCAGATTGGAGGGCCAGGCAAAGAAAAACTATGGCTACACCTTC. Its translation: CASRLEGQAKKNYGYTF.

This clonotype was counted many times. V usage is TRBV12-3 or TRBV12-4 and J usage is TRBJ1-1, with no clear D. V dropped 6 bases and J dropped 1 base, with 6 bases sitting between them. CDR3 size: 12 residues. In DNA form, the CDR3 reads TGTGCCAGCAGACTCGGGAACACTGAAGCTTTCTTT. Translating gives CASRLGNTEAFF.

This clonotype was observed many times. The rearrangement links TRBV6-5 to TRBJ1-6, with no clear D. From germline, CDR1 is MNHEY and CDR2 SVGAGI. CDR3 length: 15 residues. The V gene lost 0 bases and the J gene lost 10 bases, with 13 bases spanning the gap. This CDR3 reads CASSYSIQRPSPLHF. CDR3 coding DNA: TGTGCCAGCAGTTACTCGATACAACGGCCGTCACCCCTCCACTTT.

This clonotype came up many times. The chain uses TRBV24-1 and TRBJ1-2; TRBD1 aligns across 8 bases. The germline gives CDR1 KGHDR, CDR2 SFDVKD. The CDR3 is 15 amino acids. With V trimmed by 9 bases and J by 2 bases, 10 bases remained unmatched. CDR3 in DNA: TGTGCCACCTTCCGACAGGGGCGGACCAACTATGGCTACACCTTC. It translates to CATFRQGRTNYGYTF.

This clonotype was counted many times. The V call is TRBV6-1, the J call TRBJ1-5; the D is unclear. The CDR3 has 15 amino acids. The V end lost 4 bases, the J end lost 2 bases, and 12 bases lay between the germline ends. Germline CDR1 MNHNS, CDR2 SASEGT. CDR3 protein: CASSGHHFGNQPQHF. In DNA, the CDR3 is TGTGCCAGCAGTGGGCACCATTTTGGCAATCAGCCCCAGCATTTT.

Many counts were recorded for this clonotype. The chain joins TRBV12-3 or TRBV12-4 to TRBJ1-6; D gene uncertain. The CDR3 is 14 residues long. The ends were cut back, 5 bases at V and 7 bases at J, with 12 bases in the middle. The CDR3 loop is CASSPSGSNSPLHF. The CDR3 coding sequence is TGTGCCAGCAGTCCCAGCGGGAGCAATTCACCCCTCCACTTT.

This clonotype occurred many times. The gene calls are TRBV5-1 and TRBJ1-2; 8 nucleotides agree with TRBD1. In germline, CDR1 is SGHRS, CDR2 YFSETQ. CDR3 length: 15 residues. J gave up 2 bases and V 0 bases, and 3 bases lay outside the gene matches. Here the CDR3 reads CASSLVAGGNYGYTF. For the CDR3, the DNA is TGCGCCAGCAGCTTGGTTGCAGGGGGCAACTATGGCTACACCTTC.

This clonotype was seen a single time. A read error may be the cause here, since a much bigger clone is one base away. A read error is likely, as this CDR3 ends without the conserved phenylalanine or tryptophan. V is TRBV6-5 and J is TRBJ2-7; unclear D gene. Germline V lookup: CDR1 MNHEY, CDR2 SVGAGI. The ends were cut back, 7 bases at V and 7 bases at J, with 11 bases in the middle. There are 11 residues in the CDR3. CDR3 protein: CASTFSREQYY. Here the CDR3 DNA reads TGTGCCAGCACGTTTTCCCGAGAGCAGTACTAC.

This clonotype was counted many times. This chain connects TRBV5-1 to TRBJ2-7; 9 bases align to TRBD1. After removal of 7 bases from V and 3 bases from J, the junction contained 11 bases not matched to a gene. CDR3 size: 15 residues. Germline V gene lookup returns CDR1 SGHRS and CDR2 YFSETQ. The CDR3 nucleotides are TGCGCCAGCGGATCGGGGACAGGGCCATACTACGAGCAGTACTTC. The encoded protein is CASGSGTGPYYEQYF.

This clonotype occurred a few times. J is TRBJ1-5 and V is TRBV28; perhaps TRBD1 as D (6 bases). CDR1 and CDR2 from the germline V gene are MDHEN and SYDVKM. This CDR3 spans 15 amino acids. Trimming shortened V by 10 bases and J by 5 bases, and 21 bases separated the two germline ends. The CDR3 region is CATLKEGGGHQPQHF. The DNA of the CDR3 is TGTGCCACCCTGAAGGAGGGTGGGGGGCATCAGCCCCAGCATTTT.